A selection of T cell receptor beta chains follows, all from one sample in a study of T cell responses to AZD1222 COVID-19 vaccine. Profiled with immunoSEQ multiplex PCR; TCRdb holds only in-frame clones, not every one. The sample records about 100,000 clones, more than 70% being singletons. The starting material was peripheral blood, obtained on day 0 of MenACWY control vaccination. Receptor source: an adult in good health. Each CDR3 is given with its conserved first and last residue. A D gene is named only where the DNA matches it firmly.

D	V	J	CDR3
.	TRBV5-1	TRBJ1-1	CASSFLQGNAEAFF
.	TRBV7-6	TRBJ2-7	CASSFGGLSSYEQYF
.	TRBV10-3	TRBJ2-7	CAISDGLAAENEQYF
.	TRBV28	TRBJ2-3	CASTPTGATDTQYF
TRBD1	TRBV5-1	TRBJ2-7	CASSFDRDSYEQYF
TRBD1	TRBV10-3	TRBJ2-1	CAISWTGGMFF
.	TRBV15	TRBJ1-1	CATSRSNQGITEAFF
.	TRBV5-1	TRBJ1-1	CASSLSGGNTEAFF
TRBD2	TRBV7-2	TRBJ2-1	CASSPDSGLYNEQFF
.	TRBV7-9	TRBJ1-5	CASSLGDENQPQHF
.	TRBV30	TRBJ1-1	CAFLIASEAFF
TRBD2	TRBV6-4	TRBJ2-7	CASARGGYEQYF
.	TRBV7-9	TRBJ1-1	CASSLTGFRTEAFF
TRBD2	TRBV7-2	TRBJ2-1	CASSQGLAGGDNYNEQFF
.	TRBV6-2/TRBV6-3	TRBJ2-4	CASSYAGTPLAKNIQYF
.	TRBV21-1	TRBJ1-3	CASSATVSGNTIYF
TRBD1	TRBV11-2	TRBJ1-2	CASSFGQGQGYHYTF